This note documents a single T cell receptor beta chain sequence. Its antigen is not identified. This specimen belongs to a study of T cells expressing NK-cell markers. Whole-study results and caveats: In about 6 donors, dominant CD3+CD56+NKG2C+ clones formed about 1.0-7.5% of CD8+ cells. Expanded NKG2C+ T cell clones were not confirmed as HCMV-specific. These clonotypes also led the CD3+CD56-NKG2C+ fraction in a handful of donors.

Synthesis of TCR beta cDNA relied on 5'RACE template switching carrying UMIs. TCRdb re-called the 5' RACE reads; every CDR3 protein appears as one record, without DNA. The sample includes 250,000 to 300,000 distinct CDR3 sequences. The origin of this receptor is a man between 18 and 29 years old in good health. Specimen: blood T cells: a sorted CD56 or NKG2C T cell subset, CD4+ or CD8+ T cells, or bulk PBMC T cells (not recorded which).

The CDR3 is CSARVYGAVINEQFF. This rearrangement joins TRBV20-1 to TRBJ2-1; as DNA is missing, the TRBD2 call by TCRdb cannot be tested. Per germline, CDR1 DFQATT and CDR2 SNEGSKA (reference sequence). This CDR3 spans 15 amino acids.